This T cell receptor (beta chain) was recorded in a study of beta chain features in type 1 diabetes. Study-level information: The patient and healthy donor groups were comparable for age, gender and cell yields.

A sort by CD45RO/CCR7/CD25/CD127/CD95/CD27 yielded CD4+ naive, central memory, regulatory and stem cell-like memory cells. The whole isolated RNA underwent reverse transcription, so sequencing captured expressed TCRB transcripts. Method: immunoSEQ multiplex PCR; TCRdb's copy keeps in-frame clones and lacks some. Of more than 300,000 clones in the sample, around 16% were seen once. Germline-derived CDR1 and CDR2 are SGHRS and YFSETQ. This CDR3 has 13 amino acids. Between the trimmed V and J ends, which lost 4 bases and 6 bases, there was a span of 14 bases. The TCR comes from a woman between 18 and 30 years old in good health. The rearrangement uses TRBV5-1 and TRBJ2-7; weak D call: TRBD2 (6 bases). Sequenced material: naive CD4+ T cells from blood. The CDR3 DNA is TGCGCCAGCAGCATTGGGGGAGGACCCGAGCAGTACTTC. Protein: CASSIGGGPEQYF.